The 5 T cell receptor beta chains reported below all come from one sample, sequenced in a study of T cells in Graves' hyperthyroidism and ophthalmopathy. It was RNA transcripts that yielded the amplified TCR beta CDR3 regions. The TCR CDR3 was amplified in a first-round RT-PCR using the HTBI primer set. TCRdb independently ran MiXCR on the multiplex PCR reads; one entry per CDR3 protein. The sample has roughly 570,000 distinct CDR3 sequences, around a sixth seen once. The specimen was blood. The receptor set was obtained from a woman in her 30s with Graves' hyperthyroidism.

This clonotype was observed a handful of times. The V gene is TRBV29-1, the J gene TRBJ2-5; tentative D call: TRBD2 (5 bases). CDR3 size: 12 residues. With 6 bases removed from V and 4 bases from J, the gap between germline ends came to 12 bases. CDR1 and CDR2 (germline): SQVTM, ANQGSEA. DNA for the CDR3: TGCAGCGTCCGGGATCCGCCAGAGACCCAGTACTTC. As protein: CSVRDPPETQYF.

This clonotype was seen at least ten times. This sequence joins TRBV5-6 and TRBJ2-1, with D tentatively TRBD1 (6 bases). Trimming left V 1 base short and J 7 bases short, with 15 bases between. There are 15 residues in the CDR3. Germline V gives CDR1 SGHDT, CDR2 YYEEEE. CDR3 residues: CASSLQGTVWNEQFF. CDR3 nucleotides: TGTGCCAGCAGCTTGCAGGGGACGGTTTGGAATGAGCAGTTCTTC.

The chain couples TRBV24-1 to TRBJ2-1, with TRBD2 matching over 9 bases. The germline V gene encodes CDR1 KGHDR and CDR2 SFDVKD. The CDR3 runs to 15 residues. Trimming cost V 5 bases and J 5 bases; bases outside gene matches: 6. The chain's CDR3 is CATSAPTSGNNEQFF. The CDR3 DNA reads TGTGCCACCAGTGCCCCGACTAGCGGCAACAATGAGCAGTTCTTC.

This clonotype was detected only a few times. A much larger clonotype is one base distant, so this may be a read error. The J gene is TRBJ2-1, the V gene TRBV6-1; D ambiguous. Germline CDR1 and CDR2: MNHNS and SASEGT. V gave up 5 bases and J gave up 8 bases, with 4 bases separating them. This CDR3 spans 10 amino acids. The CDR3 loop is CASSIDEQFF. CDR3 DNA: TGTGCCAGCAGTATCGATGAGCAGTTCTTC.

This clonotype was seen a few times. The chain employs TRBV7-2 and TRBJ2-1; D unclear. Germline-derived CDR1 and CDR2 are SGHTA and FQGNSA. Trimming left V 4 bases short and J 14 bases short, with 21 bases between. This CDR3 region has 14 residues. DNA of the CDR3: TGTGCCAGCAGCTCGCGTGGGCTCGGCAATAGGAAGTTCTTC. Translating gives CASSSRGLGNRKFF.